Reported below is one T cell receptor beta chain. The data belong to a study of shared clonotypes between healthy human individuals. Here immunoSEQ multiplex PCR was the method, and the copy in TCRdb shows in-frame clones only, minus some. Among about 2.5 million clones, approximately 90% were seen once, and the ten largest hold around 0.35%. Between the trimmed V and J ends, which lost 5 bases and 1 base, there was a span of 11 bases. This CDR3 region has 15 residues. Per the germline V gene, CDR1 is PRHDT and CDR2 is FYEKMQ (reference sequence). Sequencing was done on a sample of naive CD4+ T cells from PBMCs. The subset here: CD45RA+ positively selected. The chain is built from TRBV13 and TRBJ1-4; D remains unclear. The sequence was collected from a man aged 18 to 29 in good health. Some clones in this sample may be carry-over from other donors' samples. This CDR3 reads CASSRRALTNEKLFF. The CDR3 DNA is TGTGCCAGCAGCCGCCGGGCCTTAACTAATGAAAAACTGTTTTTT.